The 5 T cell receptor beta chains in this list originate from one sample, sequenced in a study of blood T cell repertoires in COVID-19. Repertoires were generated with immunoSEQ multiplex PCR, while TCRdb's copy carries only in-frame clones and drops some. The data hold roughly 190,000 clones, with more than 75% observed a single time. The sequenced sample was PBMCs or T cells enriched from blood (not recorded which). The receptors derive from a woman between 45 and 60 years old with acute COVID-19.

This clone was seen a few times. The V call is TRBV5-1, the J call TRBJ1-2, with a possible D match to TRBD1 (6 bases). CDR3 length: 16 amino acids. The V gene's germline CDR1 is SGHRS and CDR2 YFSETQ. V gave up 1 base and J gave up 3 bases, with 16 bases separating them. The CDR3 reads CASSLSSGAVDYGYTF. The CDR3 bases are TGCGCCAGCAGCTTGTCATCAGGGGCAGTCGACTATGGCTACACCTTC.

The genes are TRBV6-5 and TRBJ2-7; 8 bases are a match to TRBD1. Germline loops: CDR1 MNHEY, CDR2 SVGAGI. The CDR3 is 12 residues long. The V segment lost 6 bases and the J segment 7 bases; nucleotides outside the gene matches: 5. The CDR3 sequence: CASRDTGGEQYV. The CDR3 DNA sequence: TGTGCCAGCAGGGATACAGGGGGAGAGCAGTACGTC.

The chain employs TRBV6-5 and TRBJ2-2; D not resolved. V was pared by 10 bases and J by 0 bases, with 12 bases between. The germline V gene encodes CDR1 MNHEY and CDR2 SVGAGI. The CDR3 has 14 residues. CDR3 in amino acids: CAIQRTTNTGELFF. DNA for the CDR3: TGTGCCATCCAGAGAACTACGAACACCGGGGAGCTGTTTTTT.

Comments on this clone: This could be a read error, since a much larger clone is one nucleotide away. The chain is built from TRBV7-9 and TRBJ1-1; 7 bases map to TRBD1. The CDR3 is 11 residues long. Trimming removed 5 bases from V and 7 bases from J; junction bases left unmatched: 1. Germline V CDR1 and CDR2: SEHNR, FQNEAQ (reference sequence). CDR3 amino acids: CASSRDSEAFF. For the CDR3, the DNA is TGTGCCAGCAGCCGGGACAGTGAAGCTTTCTTT.

In the case of this clone: Other nucleotide sequences in the sample specify the same CDR3. The chain uses TRBV5-8 and TRBJ1-5, with a tentative D call TRBD1 (5 bases). The CDR3 runs to 15 residues. V lost 0 bases to trimming and J lost 0 bases, with 7 bases between them. Germline V lookup: CDR1 SGHTS, CDR2 YDEGEE. CDR3 amino acids: CASSLGQYSNQPQHF. The CDR3, as DNA: TGTGCCAGCAGCTTGGGACAGTATAGCAATCAGCCCCAGCATTTT.